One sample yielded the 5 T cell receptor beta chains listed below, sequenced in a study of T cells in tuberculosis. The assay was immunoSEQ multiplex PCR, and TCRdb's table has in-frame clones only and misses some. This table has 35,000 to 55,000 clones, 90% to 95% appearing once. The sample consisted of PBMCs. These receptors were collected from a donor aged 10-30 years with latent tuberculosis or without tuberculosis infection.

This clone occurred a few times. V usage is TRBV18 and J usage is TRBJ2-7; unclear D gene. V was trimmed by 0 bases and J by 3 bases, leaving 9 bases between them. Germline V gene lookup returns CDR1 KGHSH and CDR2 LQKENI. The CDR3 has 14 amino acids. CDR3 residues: CASSPPSSNYEQYF. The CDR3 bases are TGTGCCAGCTCACCACCTAGCAGTAACTACGAGCAGTACTTC.

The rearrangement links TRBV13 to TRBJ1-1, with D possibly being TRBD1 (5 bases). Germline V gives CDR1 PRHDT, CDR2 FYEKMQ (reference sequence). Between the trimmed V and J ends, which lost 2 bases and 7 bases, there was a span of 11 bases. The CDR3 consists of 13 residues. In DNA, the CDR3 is TGTGCCAGCAGCTTACGACAGACCGGTGAAGCTTTCTTT. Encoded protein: CASSLRQTGEAFF.

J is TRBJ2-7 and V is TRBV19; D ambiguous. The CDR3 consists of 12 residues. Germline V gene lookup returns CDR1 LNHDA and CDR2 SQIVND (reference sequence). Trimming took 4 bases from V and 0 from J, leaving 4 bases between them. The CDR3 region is CASSTLSYEQYF. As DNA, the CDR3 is TGTGCCAGTAGTACCCTCTCCTACGAGCAGTACTTC.

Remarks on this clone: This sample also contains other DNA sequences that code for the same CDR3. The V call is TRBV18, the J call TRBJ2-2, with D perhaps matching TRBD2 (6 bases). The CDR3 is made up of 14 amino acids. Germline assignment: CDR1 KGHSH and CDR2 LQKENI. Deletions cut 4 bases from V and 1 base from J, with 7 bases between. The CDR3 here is CASSLGLNTGELFF. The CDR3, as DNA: TGTGCCAGCTCACTGGGACTGAACACCGGGGAGCTGTTTTTT.

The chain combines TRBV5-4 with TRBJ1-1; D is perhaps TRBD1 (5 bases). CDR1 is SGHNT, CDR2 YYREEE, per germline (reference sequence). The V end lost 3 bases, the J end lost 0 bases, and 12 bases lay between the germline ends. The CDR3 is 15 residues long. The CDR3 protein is CASSWGGRVNTEAFF. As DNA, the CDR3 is TGTGCCAGCAGCTGGGGGGGGAGGGTGAACACTGAAGCTTTCTTT.